These 13 T cell receptor beta chains originate from one sample sequenced in a study of blood T cell repertoires in COVID-19 (dated by TCRdb to 2019 to 2021). Receptor libraries were prepared by the immunoSEQ multiplex PCR assay. Here the immuneACCESS table is served through TCRdb, limited to in-frame sequences with V and J called. Missing clones are a known gap in these copies; in checked studies unresolved V genes cover under half, and the rest lacks a known reason. The sample table lists approximately 250,000 clones, over 75% of them with a count of one. Clones ranked in the top ten supply roughly 8.6% of the sample. The specimen sequenced was peripheral blood. The receptors originated from a human donor in a cohort sampled during active COVID-19.

V usage is TRBV5-1 and J usage is TRBJ2-3, with TRBD2 matching over 9 bases. Germline V CDR1 and CDR2: SGHRS, YFSETQ. Unmatched junction bases numbered 7, after V lost 0 bases and J lost 2 bases. The CDR3 covers 17 residues. The CDR3 reads CASSLGVSGGITDTQYF. The CDR3 coding sequence is TGCGCCAGCAGCTTGGGGGTTAGCGGGGGTATCACAGATACGCAGTATTTT.

This clone was seen once. V and J are TRBV7-2 and TRBJ2-5, with TRBD1 matching over 10 bases. V lost 1 base to trimming and J lost 5 bases; unmatched junction nucleotides: 4. Germline loops: CDR1 SGHTA, CDR2 FQGNSA. There are 15 residues in the CDR3. The CDR3 spells CASSLVDRGQETQYF. The CDR3 coding sequence is TGTGCCAGCAGCTTAGTAGACAGGGGGCAGGAGACCCAGTACTTC.

Here the CDR3 DNA reads TGTGCCAGCAGCTTACAGGGGAGCGCCTACAATGAGCAGTTCTTC. This encodes CASSLQGSAYNEQFF. The chain recombines TRBV5-5 with TRBJ2-1, with TRBD1 matching 7 bases. CDR1 and CDR2 from the germline V gene are SGHKS and YYEKEE (reference sequence). The CDR3 is 15 amino acids. Trimming at V came to 2 bases and at J to 2 bases, leaving 4 bases not matched to a gene.

This rearrangement joins TRBV6-5 to TRBJ1-1; 7 positions match TRBD1. The CDR3 sequence is 12 residues long. V lost 6 bases and J lost 6; bases outside the gene matches: 4. CDR1 is MNHEY and CDR2 is SVGAGI in the germline V gene. The CDR3 loop reads CASRRTGAEAFF. The CDR3 DNA follows: TGTGCCAGCAGGAGAACAGGGGCTGAAGCTTTCTTT.

The table lists this clone with a count of one. The chain employs TRBV10-3 and TRBJ1-2; 10 bases are a match to TRBD1. Unmatched junction bases numbered 16, after V lost 2 bases and J lost 1 base. The length of the CDR3 is 20 residues. Germline assignment: CDR1 ENHRY and CDR2 SYGVKD. CDR3 bases: TGTGCCATCAGTGAGCGGTTGTTCGGACAGGGGGGAAACAATAACTATGGCTACACCTTC. It translates to CAISERLFGQGGNNNYGYTF.

This clone is a singleton in its sample. V and J are TRBV19 and TRBJ2-6, with D possibly matching TRBD2 (5 bases). Germline lookup yields CDR1 LNHDA and CDR2 SQIVND (reference sequence). The CDR3 has 17 amino acids. Trimming removed 5 bases at V and 1 base at J, with 15 bases between. CDR3 region: CASSLPGSTSGANVLTF. In DNA, the CDR3 is TGTGCCAGTAGTCTGCCGGGGTCCACTTCTGGGGCCAACGTCCTGACTTTC.

This clone has just one count. The chain carries TRBV29-1 and TRBJ2-7; the match to TRBD2 covers 8 bases. Per the germline V gene, CDR1 is SQVTM and CDR2 is ANQGSEA. This CDR3 is built from 11 residues. The junction had 2 bases not matched to a gene; V was cut back by 4 bases and J by 6 bases. This CDR3 is CSVAGGPEQYF. The CDR3 DNA reads TGCAGCGTTGCGGGAGGGCCCGAGCAGTACTTC.

The chain links TRBV10-2 to TRBJ2-5; TRBD1 matches 7 bases. This CDR3 spans 14 amino acids. The germline gives CDR1 WSHSY, CDR2 SAAADI. The V and J ends lost 4 bases and 4 bases, in that order; junction bases with no gene match: 6. The DNA for the CDR3 is TGCGCCAGCAGTGGACTGACAGGGACAGAGACCCAGTACTTC. Translation: CASSGLTGTETQYF.

The chain has TRBV29-1 and TRBJ2-7; 11 bases agree with TRBD1. CDR1 and CDR2 (germline): SQVTM, ANQGSEA. The CDR3 runs 15 residues. The ends lost 4 bases at V and 4 bases at J; junction bases unmatched: 9. The CDR3 region is CSVVGQGAGVYEQYF. CDR3 bases: TGCAGCGTTGTTGGACAGGGGGCGGGTGTTTACGAGCAGTACTTC.

This rearrangement joins TRBV6-2 or TRBV6-3 to TRBJ2-7; 10 nucleotides line up with TRBD2. CDR3 length: 16 amino acids. Losses at the gene ends were 5 bases for V and 0 bases for J; bases not matched to a gene: 7. Per germline, CDR1 MNHEY and CDR2 SVGEGT. CDR3 sequence: CASSRASGGDSYEQYF. The CDR3 nucleotides are TGTGCCAGCAGTCGGGCTAGCGGGGGCGACTCCTACGAGCAGTACTTC.

The CDR3 bases are TGTGCCAGCTCACCACCGACAGCAACTAATGAAAAACTGTTTTTT. Protein sequence: CASSPPTATNEKLFF. The gene calls are TRBV18 and TRBJ1-4, with D perhaps TRBD1 (5 bases). The germline V gene encodes CDR1 KGHSH and CDR2 LQKENI. There are 15 residues in the CDR3. Trimming left V 0 bases short and J 0 bases short, with 5 bases between. Complete variable domain (other parts from reference TRBV18 and TRBJ1-4): NAGVMQNPRHLVRRRGQEARLRCSPMKGHSHVYWYRQLPEEGLKFMVYLQKENIIDESGMPKERFSAEFPKEGPSILRIQQVVRGDSAAYFCASSPPTATNEKLFFGSGTQLSVL.

This chain connects TRBV5-1 to TRBJ1-5; D gene ambiguous. Trimming left V 0 bases short and J 7 bases short, with 5 bases between. Germline assignment: CDR1 SGHRS and CDR2 YFSETQ. The CDR3 is 12 amino acids. CDR3 sequence reads: CASSLAVQPQHF. Written as DNA, the CDR3 is TGCGCCAGCAGCTTGGCTGTCCAGCCCCAGCATTTT.

V usage is TRBV5-6 and J usage is TRBJ1-1, with D tentatively TRBD1 (6 bases). In germline, CDR1 is SGHDT, CDR2 YYEEEE. The CDR3 has 14 amino acids. With 0 bases removed from V and 7 bases from J, the gap between germline ends came to 13 bases. The CDR3 spells CASSLAGAAFEAFF. CDR3 coding DNA: TGTGCCAGCAGCTTGGCAGGGGCCGCTTTTGAAGCTTTCTTT.